This TCR beta chain comes out of a study of T-cell memory formation after mild COVID-19. The CDR3 contains 23 residues. V was clipped by 1 base and J by 3 bases; unmatched bases: 28. CDR1 and CDR2 from the germline V gene are MNHEY and SVGAGI. Concerning this clonotype itself: The target antigen is unknown.

Findings of the study overall: A balance of CD4 and CD8 characterized clones contracting day 15 to 85, whereas later expanders leaned CD4+.

After 5'RACE with constant-segment primers, TCR alpha and TCR beta cDNA libraries carrying sample barcodes and UMIs were obtained. In TCRdb, the 5' RACE reads were re-called with MiXCR into one record per CDR3 protein. The table records hundreds of thousands of distinct CDR3 sequences, 15% to 20% of them present only once. The rearrangement joins TRBV6-5 to TRBJ1-1; TRBD1 agrees at 8 bases. Sequences were obtained from PBMCs or a T cell subset sorted from them (not recorded which). The TCR was taken from an adult woman who had mild COVID-19 (a few samples of this study predate the infection). Cell type and time point are not known. CDR3 amino acids: CASSYFSVGQGRPYRSPDTEAFF. Here the CDR3 DNA reads TGTGCCAGCAGTTACTTTTCCGTCGGACAGGGCCGCCCATATAGGTCACCGGACACTGAAGCTTTCTTT.